Below, 6 T cell receptor beta chains from the same sample are listed, as sequenced in a study of CD8+ T cells in alopecia areata. RNA was isolated and reverse transcribed to cDNA, the sequencing template. Generated by immunoSEQ multiplex PCR, the TCRdb table keeps only in-frame clones and is missing some. The data show 100,000 to 150,000 clones, with 40% to 55% seen just once and about 10% held by the top ten. Sequenced sample: NKG2D-low CD8+ T cells sorted from blood. These receptors all stem from a human donor with alopecia areata.

This clone was observed a few times. The chain combines TRBV29-1 with TRBJ2-5, with a possible D match to TRBD1 (5 bases). Germline V gene lookup returns CDR1 SQVTM and CDR2 ANQGSEA. With 4 bases removed from V and 3 bases from J, the gap between germline ends came to 6 bases. The CDR3 runs to 11 residues. As DNA, the CDR3 is TGCAGCGTTGTAGGGGAAGAGACCCAGTACTTC. It specifies CSVVGEETQYF.

The V and J genes are TRBV11-2 and TRBJ2-5; D remains ambiguous. Germline CDR1 is SGHAT and CDR2 is FQNNGV. CDR3 size: 15 residues. The V and J ends lost 3 bases and 1 base respectively, with 12 bases between them. CDR3 sequence reads: CASSFPLESQETQYF. The CDR3 DNA follows: TGTGCCAGCAGCTTCCCCCTCGAGAGCCAAGAGACCCAGTACTTC.

This clone occurred a few times. V and J are TRBV4-1 and TRBJ2-7, with 7 bases that match TRBD2. Trimming cost V 4 bases and J 6 bases; bases outside gene matches: 9. CDR3 size: 14 residues. Germline CDR1 reads MGHRA; CDR2 reads YSYEKL. The CDR3 nucleotides are TGCGCCAGCAGCCCTAGCGGTGGGCTCGTCGAGCAGTACTTC. This translates into CASSPSGGLVEQYF.

V usage is TRBV7-6 and J usage is TRBJ2-1, with 11 bases that match TRBD1. The CDR3 spans 17 residues. V trimming: 5 bases; J trimming: 8 bases; junction bases outside the gene matches: 14. CDR1 is SGHVS, CDR2 FNYEAQ, per germline. The CDR3 DNA reads TGTGCCAGCAGCGGACCCTCCGGGACAGGGGGAAGCGATGAGCAGTTCTTC. Translating gives CASSGPSGTGGSDEQFF.

This clone was picked up a small number of times. The genes are TRBV5-4 and TRBJ2-7; possibly TRBD2 for D (6 bases). V lost 4 bases, J lost 0 bases, and 14 bases lay in between. The CDR3 extends over 15 amino acids. The germline CDR1 and CDR2 sequences are SGHNT and YYREEE (reference sequence). The CDR3 sequence is CASSQDSGSSYEQYF. CDR3 DNA sequence: TGTGCCAGCAGCCAAGATTCCGGGAGCTCCTACGAGCAGTACTTC.

The rearrangement joins TRBV7-9 to TRBJ2-5, with D possibly being TRBD2 (6 bases). The V gene lost 5 bases and the J gene lost 2 bases, with 12 bases spanning the gap. The CDR3 length is 14 residues. CDR1 is SEHNR, CDR2 FQNEAQ, per germline (reference sequence). The CDR3 nucleotides read TGTGCCAGCAGCCAAGCGGGTCTTCAAGAGACCCAGTACTTC. It translates to CASSQAGLQETQYF.